The text below deals with one TCR beta chain. The sample originates from a study of blood T cell repertoires in COVID-19. As for the study in general: Researchers got acute and convalescent COVID-19 samples from the United States, Italy and Spain.

Profiling relied on immunoSEQ multiplex PCR, and the TCRdb table lists in-frame clones only, not all of them. Of hundreds of thousands of clones detected, 75% to 90% appear once; the ten largest clones hold approximately 1.4%. The CDR3 consists of 13 residues. CDR1 is LGHDT and CDR2 is YNNKEL in the germline V gene (reference sequence). Trimming removed 4 bases from V and 14 bases from J, with 15 bases in between. The sample comprised peripheral blood. The sequence derives from a woman between 40 and 50 years old who had recovered from COVID-19. This chain joins TRBV3-1 (or the pseudogene TRBV3-2) and TRBJ1-6; possible D gene TRBD1, 5 bases. The CDR3 region has the DNA TGTGCCAGCAGCCTGCTCGGGACTCGGGCCCTCCACTTT. Amino acid sequence: CASSLLGTRALHF.